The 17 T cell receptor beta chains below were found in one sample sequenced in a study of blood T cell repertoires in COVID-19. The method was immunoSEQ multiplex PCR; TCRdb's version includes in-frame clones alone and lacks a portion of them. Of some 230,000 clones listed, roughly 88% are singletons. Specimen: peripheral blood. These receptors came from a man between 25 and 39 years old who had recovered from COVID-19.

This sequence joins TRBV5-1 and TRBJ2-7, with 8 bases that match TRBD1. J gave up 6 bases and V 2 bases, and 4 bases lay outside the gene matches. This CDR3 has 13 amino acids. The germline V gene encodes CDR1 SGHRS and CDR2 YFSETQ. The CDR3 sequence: CASSFSDRGEQYF. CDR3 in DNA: TGCGCCAGCAGCTTCTCCGACAGGGGCGAGCAGTACTTC.

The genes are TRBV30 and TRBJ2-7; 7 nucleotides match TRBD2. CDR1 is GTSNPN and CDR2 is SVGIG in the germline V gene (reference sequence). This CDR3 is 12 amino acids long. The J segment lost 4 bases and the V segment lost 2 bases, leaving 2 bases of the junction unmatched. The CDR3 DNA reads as TGTGCCTGGAGTCTGGGGGGGTACGAGCAGTACTTC. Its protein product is CAWSLGGYEQYF.

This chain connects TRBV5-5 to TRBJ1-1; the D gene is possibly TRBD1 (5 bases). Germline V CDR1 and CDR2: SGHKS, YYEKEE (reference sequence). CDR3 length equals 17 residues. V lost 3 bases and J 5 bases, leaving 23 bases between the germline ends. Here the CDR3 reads CASSWVPFQGAGTEAFF. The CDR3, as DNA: TGTGCCAGCAGCTGGGTCCCCTTCCAGGGCGCTGGTACTGAAGCTTTCTTT.

DNA for the CDR3: TGCAGTGCTAGTTACGAAGGAGCGGGGGGCCCAGATACGCAGTATTTT. Residues: CSASYEGAGGPDTQYF. The chain combines TRBV20-1 with TRBJ2-3, with TRBD2 identical over 9 bases. CDR3 length: 16 amino acids. The junction had 11 bases not matched to a gene; V was cut back by 3 bases and J by 4 bases. Per germline, CDR1 DFQATT and CDR2 SNEGSKA (reference sequence).

The CDR3 region is CASSESEGVWYGYTF. The CDR3 DNA reads as TGTGCCAGCAGTGAATCAGAGGGGGTCTGGTATGGCTACACCTTC. The chain uses TRBV2 and TRBJ1-2; tentatively, D is TRBD1 (6 bases). The CDR3 runs 15 residues. In germline, CDR1 is SNHLY, CDR2 FYNNEI. Trimming cost V 2 bases and J 5 bases, with 15 bases left between them.

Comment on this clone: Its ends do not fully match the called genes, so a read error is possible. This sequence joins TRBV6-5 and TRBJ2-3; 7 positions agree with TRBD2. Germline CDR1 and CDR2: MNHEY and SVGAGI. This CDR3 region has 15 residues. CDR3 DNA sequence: TGTGCCAGCAGGTACTACGCGGGGAGGGCAGATACGCAGTATTTT. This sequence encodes CASRYYAGRADTQYF.

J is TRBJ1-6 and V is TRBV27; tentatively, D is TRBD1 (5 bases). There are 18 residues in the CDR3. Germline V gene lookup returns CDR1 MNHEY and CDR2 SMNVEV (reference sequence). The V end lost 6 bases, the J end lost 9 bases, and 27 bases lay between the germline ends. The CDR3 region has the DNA TGTGCCAGCAGCGGAGCCCAGGGCAGGCATAGTGATCGTTCACCCCTCCACTTT. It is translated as CASSGAQGRHSDRSPLHF.

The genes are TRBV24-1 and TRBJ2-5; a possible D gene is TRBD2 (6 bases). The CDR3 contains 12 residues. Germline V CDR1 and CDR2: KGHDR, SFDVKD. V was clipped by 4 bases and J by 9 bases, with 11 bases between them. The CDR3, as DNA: TGTGCCACCAGTGACCCTGGAGGGGCCCAGTACTTC. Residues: CATSDPGGAQYF.

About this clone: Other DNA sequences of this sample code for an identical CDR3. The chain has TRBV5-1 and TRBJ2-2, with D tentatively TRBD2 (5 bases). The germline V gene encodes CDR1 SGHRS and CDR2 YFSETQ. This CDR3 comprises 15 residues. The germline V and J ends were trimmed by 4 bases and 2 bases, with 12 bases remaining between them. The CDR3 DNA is TGCGCCAGCAGCCTCGCCGGGGTTAACACCGGGGAGCTGTTTTTT. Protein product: CASSLAGVNTGELFF.

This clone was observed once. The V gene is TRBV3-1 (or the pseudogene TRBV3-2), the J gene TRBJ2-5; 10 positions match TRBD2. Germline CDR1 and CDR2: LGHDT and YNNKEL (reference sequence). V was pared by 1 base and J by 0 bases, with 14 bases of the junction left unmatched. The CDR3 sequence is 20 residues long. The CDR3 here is CASSQAYRLAGDQYQETQYF. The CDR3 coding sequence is TGTGCCAGCAGCCAAGCTTATAGGCTAGCGGGGGACCAGTACCAAGAGACCCAGTACTTC.

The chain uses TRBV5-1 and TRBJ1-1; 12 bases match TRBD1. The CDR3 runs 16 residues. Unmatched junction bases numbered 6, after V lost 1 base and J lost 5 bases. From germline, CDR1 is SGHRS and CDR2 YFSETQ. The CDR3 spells CASSLWDRGLSTEAFF. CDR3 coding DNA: TGCGCCAGCAGCTTGTGGGACAGGGGGCTAAGTACTGAAGCTTTCTTT.

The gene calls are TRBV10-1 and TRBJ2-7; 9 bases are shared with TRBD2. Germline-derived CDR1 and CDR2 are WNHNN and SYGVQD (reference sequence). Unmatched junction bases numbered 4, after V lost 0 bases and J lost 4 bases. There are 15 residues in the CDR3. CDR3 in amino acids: CASSESVSGGYEQYF. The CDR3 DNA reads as TGCGCCAGCAGTGAGTCCGTTAGCGGGGGATACGAGCAGTACTTC.

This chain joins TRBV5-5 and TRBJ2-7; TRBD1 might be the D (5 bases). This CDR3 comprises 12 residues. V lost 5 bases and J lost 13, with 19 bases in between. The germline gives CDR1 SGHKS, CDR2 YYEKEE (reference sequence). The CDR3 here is CASSLSSDQGYF. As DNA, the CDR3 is TGTGCCAGCAGTCTCAGCTCTGACCAGGGATACTTC. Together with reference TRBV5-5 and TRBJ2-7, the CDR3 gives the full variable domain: DAGVTQSPTHLIKTRGQQVTLRCSPISGHKSVSWYQQVLGQGPQFIFQYYEKEERGRGNFPDRFSARQFPNYSSELNVNALLLGDSALYLCASSLSSDQGYFGPGTRLTVT.

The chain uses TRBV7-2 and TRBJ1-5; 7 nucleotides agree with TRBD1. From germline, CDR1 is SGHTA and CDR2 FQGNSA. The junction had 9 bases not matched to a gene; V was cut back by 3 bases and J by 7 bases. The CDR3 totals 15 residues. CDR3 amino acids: CASSFRTGVGQPQHF. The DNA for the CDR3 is TGTGCCAGCAGCTTCCGAACAGGGGTGGGGCAGCCCCAGCATTTT.

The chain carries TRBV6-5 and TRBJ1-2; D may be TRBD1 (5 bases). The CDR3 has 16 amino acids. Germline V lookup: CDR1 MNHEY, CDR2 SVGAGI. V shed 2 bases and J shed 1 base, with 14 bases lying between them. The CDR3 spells CASSYRAGKGNYGYTF. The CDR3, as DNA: TGTGCCAGCAGTTACAGGGCAGGGAAGGGTAACTATGGCTACACCTTC.

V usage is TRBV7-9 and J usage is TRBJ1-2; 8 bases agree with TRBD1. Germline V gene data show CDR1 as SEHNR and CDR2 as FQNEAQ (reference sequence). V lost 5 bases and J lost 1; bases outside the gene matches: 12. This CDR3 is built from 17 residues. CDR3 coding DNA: TGTGCCAGCAGCCCGACATTGTACAGGGGGTTTAACTATGGCTACACCTTC. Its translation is CASSPTLYRGFNYGYTF. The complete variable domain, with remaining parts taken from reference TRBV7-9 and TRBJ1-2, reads DTGVSQNPRHKITKRGQNVTFRCDPISEHNRLYWYRQTLGQGPEFLTYFQNEAQLEKSRLLSDRFSAERPKGSFSTLEIQRTEQGDSAMYLCASSPTLYRGFNYGYTFGSGTRLTVV.

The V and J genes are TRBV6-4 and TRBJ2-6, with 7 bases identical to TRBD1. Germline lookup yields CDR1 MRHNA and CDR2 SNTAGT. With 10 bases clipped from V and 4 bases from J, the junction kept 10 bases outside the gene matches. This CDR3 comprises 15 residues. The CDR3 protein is CATASDRSGANVLTF. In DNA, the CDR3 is TGTGCCACCGCTTCGGACAGGTCCGGGGCCAACGTCCTGACTTTC.